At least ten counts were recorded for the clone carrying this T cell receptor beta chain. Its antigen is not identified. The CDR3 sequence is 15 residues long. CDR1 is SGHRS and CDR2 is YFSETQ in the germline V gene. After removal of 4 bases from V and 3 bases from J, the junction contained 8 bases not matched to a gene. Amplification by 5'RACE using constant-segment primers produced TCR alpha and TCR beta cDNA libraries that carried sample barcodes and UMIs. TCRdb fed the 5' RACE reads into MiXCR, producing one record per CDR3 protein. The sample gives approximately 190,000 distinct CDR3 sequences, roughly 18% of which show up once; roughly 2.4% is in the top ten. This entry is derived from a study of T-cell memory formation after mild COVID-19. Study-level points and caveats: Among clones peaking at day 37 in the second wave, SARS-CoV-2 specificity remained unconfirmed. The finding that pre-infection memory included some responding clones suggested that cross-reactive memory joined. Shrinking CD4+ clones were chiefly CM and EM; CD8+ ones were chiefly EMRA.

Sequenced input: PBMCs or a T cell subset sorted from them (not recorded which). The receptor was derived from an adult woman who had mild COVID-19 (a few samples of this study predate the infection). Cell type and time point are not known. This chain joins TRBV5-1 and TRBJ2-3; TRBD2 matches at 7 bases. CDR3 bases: TGCGCCAGCAGCCCCCCGGGACTAACAACAGATACGCAGTATTTT. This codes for CASSPPGLTTDTQYF.